What follows is one TCR beta chain and its context. What it binds is not known. CDR3 length equals 13 residues. V was clipped by 0 bases and J by 8 bases, with 10 bases between them. Germline CDR1 SGHRS, CDR2 YFSETQ. These data are taken from a study of T-cell memory formation after mild COVID-19. Study overall: The TCR clusters were mostly specific to one donor.

In TCRdb, the 5' RACE reads were re-called with MiXCR into one record per CDR3 protein. The profile shows 300,000 to 400,000 distinct CDR3 sequences, under 15% of them singletons. Broader study findings: Mainly CM and EM harbored the contracting CD4+ clones; mainly EMRA harbored the CD8+ ones. Day 37-peaking second-wave clones had unconfirmed SARS-CoV-2 specificity.

This TCR came from a young man who had mild COVID-19 (a few samples of this study predate the infection). Cell type and time point are not known. The chain employs TRBV5-1 and TRBJ2-3; D is unresolved. The sample consisted of PBMCs or a T cell subset sorted from them (not recorded which). CDR3 sequence: CASSLESGATQYF. Here the CDR3 DNA reads TGCGCCAGCAGCTTGGAATCTGGTGCTACGCAGTATTTT.